The 13 T cell receptor beta chains below come from one sample, sequenced in a study of cytomegalovirus exposure and HLA in healthy donors. 60 Vbeta and 13 Jbeta primers were used in PCR. Profiling relied on immunoSEQ multiplex PCR, and the TCRdb table lists in-frame clones only, not all of them. The sample has about 160,000 clones; more than 75% are singletons. Input material: PBMCs. Receptors were obtained from a man aged 18 to 29 in good health and CMV-seropositive.

This chain connects TRBV9 to TRBJ2-7, with TRBD1 matching 7 bases. With V trimmed by 3 bases and J by 0 bases, 6 bases remained unmatched. This CDR3 has 15 residues. Germline values: CDR1 SGDLS, CDR2 YYNGEE. The CDR3: CASSGRDRGSYEQYF. CDR3 sequence (DNA): TGTGCCAGCAGCGGCCGGGACAGAGGCTCCTACGAGCAGTACTTC.

This clone was found once. The chain employs TRBV9 and TRBJ2-1; no firm D call. The CDR3 totals 17 residues. The V and J ends lost 3 bases and 0 bases respectively, with 16 bases between them. Germline V gene data show CDR1 as SGDLS and CDR2 as YYNGEE. As DNA, the CDR3 is TGTGCCAGCAGCGGCCCTGGGCAACATAGCTCCTACAATGAGCAGTTCTTC. Translation gives CASSGPGQHSSYNEQFF.

J is TRBJ1-5 and V is TRBV7-2; D not certain. CDR1 SGHTA and CDR2 FQGNSA come from the germline V gene. V was pared by 5 bases and J by 3 bases, with 5 bases between. The CDR3 sequence is 12 residues long. CDR3 coding DNA: TGTGCCAGCAGCGTATACAATCAGCCCCAGCATTTT. Residues: CASSVYNQPQHF. Full variable domain (remainder filled in from reference TRBV7-2 and TRBJ1-5): GAGVSQSPSNKVTEKGKDVELRCDPISGHTALYWYRQSLGQGLEFLIYFQGNSAPDKSGLPSDRFSAERTGGSVSTLTIQRTQQEDSAVYLCASSVYNQPQHFGDGTRLSIL.

The CDR3 DNA reads TGCGCCAGCAGCCAAGACTTAGGAGCCTATGGCTACACCTTC. It codes for CASSQDLGAYGYTF. This rearrangement joins TRBV4-1 to TRBJ1-2; D call uncertain. The CDR3 spans 14 residues. The V gene's germline CDR1 is MGHRA and CDR2 YSYEKL. The V end was cut by 0 bases, the J end by 4 bases, with 9 bases between.

The chain couples TRBV19 to TRBJ2-3; D call uncertain. V was clipped by 0 bases and J by 8 bases, with 12 bases between them. This CDR3 has 14 amino acids. Germline values: CDR1 LNHDA, CDR2 SQIVND (reference sequence). The CDR3 is CASSIDSPSGTQYF. Written as DNA, the CDR3 is TGTGCCAGTAGTATAGACTCTCCCTCCGGTACGCAGTATTTT. Drawing the rest from reference TRBV19 and TRBJ2-3, the complete variable domain is DGGITQSPKYLFRKEGQNVTLSCEQNLNHDAMYWYRQDPGQGLRLIYYSQIVNDFQKGDIAEGYSVSREKKESFPLTVTSAQKNPTAFYLCASSIDSPSGTQYFGPGTRLTVL.

The chain links TRBV19 to TRBJ2-1; 12 positions agree with TRBD2. Germline CDR1 reads LNHDA; CDR2 reads SQIVND (reference sequence). CDR3 length equals 16 residues. With 7 bases clipped from V and 4 bases from J, the junction kept 8 bases outside the gene matches. The CDR3 loop is CASTKGGLAGYNEQFF. DNA of the CDR3: TGTGCCAGTACCAAGGGGGGACTAGCGGGTTACAATGAGCAGTTCTTC.

J is TRBJ1-5 and V is TRBV5-6; D is uncertain. CDR1 SGHDT and CDR2 YYEEEE come from the germline V gene. The CDR3 loop spans 13 amino acids. Trimming removed 2 bases from V and 6 bases from J, with 9 bases in between. The DNA for the CDR3 is TGTGCCAGCAGCTTCGGGGTGCGTCAGCCCCAGCATTTT. It translates to CASSFGVRQPQHF.

This chain joins TRBV5-6 and TRBJ1-4, with a tentative D call TRBD1 (5 bases). Germline V lookup: CDR1 SGHDT, CDR2 YYEEEE. This CDR3 region has 14 residues. Trimming cost V 2 bases and J 8 bases, with 13 bases left between them. CDR3: CASSLTTAGEKLFF. The CDR3 DNA follows: TGTGCCAGCAGCTTAACTACCGCAGGGGAAAAACTGTTTTTT.

V is TRBV27 and J is TRBJ2-1; TRBD1 agrees at 8 bases. The junction had 9 bases not matched to a gene; V was cut back by 3 bases and J by 5 bases. The germline V gene encodes CDR1 MNHEY and CDR2 SMNVEV (reference sequence). The CDR3 is 16 residues long. The CDR3 spells CASSFSDRVVHNEQFF. In DNA form, the CDR3 reads TGTGCCAGCAGTTTCTCGGACAGGGTTGTCCACAATGAGCAGTTCTTC.

This clone appeared a single time. The CDR3 nucleotides read TGTGCCAGCAGCCAACCGGGACAGGGGGTCAGTGAGCAGTTCTTC. Translating it yields CASSQPGQGVSEQFF. The chain is built from TRBV7-3 and TRBJ2-1; 11 positions agree with TRBD1. CDR1 is SGHTA and CDR2 is FQGTGA in the germline V gene. The CDR3 runs to 15 residues. With V trimmed by 5 bases and J by 9 bases, 9 bases remained unmatched.

This chain links TRBV11-2 with TRBJ2-7; maybe TRBD1 (6 bases). CDR3 size: 15 residues. V was shortened by 6 bases and J by 5 bases, with 20 bases between the two germline ends. Germline assignment: CDR1 SGHAT and CDR2 FQNNGV. Here the CDR3 reads CASRSIQGQVDEQYF. CDR3 sequence (DNA): TGTGCCAGCAGATCTATCCAGGGGCAAGTGGACGAGCAGTACTTC. Filled out from reference TRBV11-2 and TRBJ2-7, the complete variable domain reads EAGVAQSPRYKIIEKRQSVAFWCNPISGHATLYWYQQILGQGPKLLIQFQNNGVVDDSQLPKDRFSAERLKGVDSTLKIQPAKLEDSAVYLCASRSIQGQVDEQYFGPGTRLTVT.

The V and J genes are TRBV6-6 and TRBJ2-1; tentatively, D is TRBD2 (5 bases). V was shortened by 6 bases and J by 2 bases, with 11 bases between the two germline ends. Germline V gives CDR1 MNHNY, CDR2 SVGAGI (reference sequence). The CDR3 is made up of 14 amino acids. In DNA, the CDR3 is TGTGCCAGCAGGGATTCCGGGACCTACAATGAGCAGTTCTTC. It is translated as CASRDSGTYNEQFF.

The rearrangement uses TRBV4-3 and TRBJ1-1, with TRBD1 matching 8 bases. Germline V gene sequence: CDR1 LGHNA, CDR2 YSLEER. CDR3 length equals 15 residues. V was pared by 4 bases and J by 0 bases, with 4 bases of the junction left unmatched. The CDR3 nucleotides read TGCGCCAGCAGCCCGGCGACAGGGGTGAACACTGAAGCTTTCTTT. Its protein is CASSPATGVNTEAFF.